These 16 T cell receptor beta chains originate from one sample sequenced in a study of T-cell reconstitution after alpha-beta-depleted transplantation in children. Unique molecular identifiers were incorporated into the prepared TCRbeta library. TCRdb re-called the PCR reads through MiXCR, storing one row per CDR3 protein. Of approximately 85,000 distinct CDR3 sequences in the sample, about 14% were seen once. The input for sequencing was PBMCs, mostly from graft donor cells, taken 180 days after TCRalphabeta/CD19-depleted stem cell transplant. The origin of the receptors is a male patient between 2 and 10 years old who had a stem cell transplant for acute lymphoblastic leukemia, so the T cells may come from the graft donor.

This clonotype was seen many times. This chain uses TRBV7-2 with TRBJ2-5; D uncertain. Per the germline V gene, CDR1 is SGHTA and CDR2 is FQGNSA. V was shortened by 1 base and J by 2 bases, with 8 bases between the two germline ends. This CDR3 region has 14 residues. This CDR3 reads CASSLGSLQETQYF. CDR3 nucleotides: TGTGCCAGCAGCTTAGGTAGCCTTCAAGAGACCCAGTACTTC.

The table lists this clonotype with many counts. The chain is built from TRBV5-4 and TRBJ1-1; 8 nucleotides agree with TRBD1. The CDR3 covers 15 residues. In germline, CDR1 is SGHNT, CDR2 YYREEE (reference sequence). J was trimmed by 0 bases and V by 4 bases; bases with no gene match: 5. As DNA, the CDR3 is TGTGCCAGCAGCCGCAGGGGGCTCATGAACACTGAAGCTTTCTTT. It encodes CASSRRGLMNTEAFF. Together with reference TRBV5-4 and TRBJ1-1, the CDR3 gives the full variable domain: ETGVTQSPTHLIKTRGQQVTLRCSSQSGHNTVSWYQQALGQGPQFIFQYYREEENGRGNFPPRFSGLQFPNYSSELNVNALELDDSALYLCASSRRGLMNTEAFFGQGTRLTVV.

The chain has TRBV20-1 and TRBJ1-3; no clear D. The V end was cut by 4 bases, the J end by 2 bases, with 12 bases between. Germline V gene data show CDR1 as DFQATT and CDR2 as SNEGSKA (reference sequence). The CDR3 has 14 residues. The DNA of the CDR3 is TGCAGTGCTACCACAGCAAGGGCTGGAAACACCATATATTTT. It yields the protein CSATTARAGNTIYF.

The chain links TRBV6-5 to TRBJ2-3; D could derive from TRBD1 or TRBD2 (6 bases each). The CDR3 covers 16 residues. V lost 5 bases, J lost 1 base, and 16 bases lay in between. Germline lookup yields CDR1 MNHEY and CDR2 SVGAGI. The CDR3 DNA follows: TGTGCCAGCAGTACTACGGGGGCGGTGGGCACAGATACGCAGTATTTT. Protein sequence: CASSTTGAVGTDTQYF.

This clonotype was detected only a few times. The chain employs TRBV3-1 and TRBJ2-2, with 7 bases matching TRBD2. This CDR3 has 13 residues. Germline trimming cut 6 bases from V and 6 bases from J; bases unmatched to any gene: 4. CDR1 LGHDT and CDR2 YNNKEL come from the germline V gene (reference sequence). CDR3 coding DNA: TGTGCCAGCAGGGCAGGGAGGGCCGGGGAGCTGTTTTTT. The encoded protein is CASRAGRAGELFF.

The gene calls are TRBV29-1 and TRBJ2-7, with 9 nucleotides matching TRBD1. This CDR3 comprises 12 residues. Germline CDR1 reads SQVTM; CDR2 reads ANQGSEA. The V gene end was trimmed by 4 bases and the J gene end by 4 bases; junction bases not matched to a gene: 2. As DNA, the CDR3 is TGCAGCGTTGGGACAGGGGTTTACGAGCAGTACTTC. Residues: CSVGTGVYEQYF.

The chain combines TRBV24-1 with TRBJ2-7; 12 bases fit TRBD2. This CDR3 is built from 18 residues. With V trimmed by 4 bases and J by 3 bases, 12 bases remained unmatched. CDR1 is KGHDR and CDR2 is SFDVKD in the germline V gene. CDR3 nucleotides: TGTGCCACCAGTGACCGCATACCGACTAGCGGGGGCCGCTACGAGCAGTACTTC. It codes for CATSDRIPTSGGRYEQYF.

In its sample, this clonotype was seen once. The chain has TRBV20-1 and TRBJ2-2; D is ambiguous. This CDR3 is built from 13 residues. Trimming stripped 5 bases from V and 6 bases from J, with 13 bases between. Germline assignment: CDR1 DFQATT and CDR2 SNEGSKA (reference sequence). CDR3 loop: CSALTNTAGELFF. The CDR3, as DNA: TGCAGTGCTCTTACGAACACCGCCGGGGAGCTGTTTTTT.

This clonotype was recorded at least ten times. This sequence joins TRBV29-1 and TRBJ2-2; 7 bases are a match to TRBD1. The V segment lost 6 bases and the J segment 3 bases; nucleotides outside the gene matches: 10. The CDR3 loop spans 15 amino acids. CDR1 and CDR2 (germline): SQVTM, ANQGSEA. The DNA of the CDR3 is TGCAGCGTCGGGACAGCTGCGGGCGACACCGGGGAGCTGTTTTTT. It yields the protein CSVGTAAGDTGELFF.

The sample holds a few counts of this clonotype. CDR3 nucleotide sequence: TGCGCCAGCAGCCAAGATAAGGGTTGGGACTACGAGCAGTACTTC. Amino acid sequence: CASSQDKGWDYEQYF. The rearrangement joins TRBV4-3 to TRBJ2-7; D gene unclear. The germline gives CDR1 LGHNA, CDR2 YSLEER. The CDR3 length is 15 residues. The V gene lost 0 bases and the J gene lost 3 bases, with 12 bases spanning the gap.

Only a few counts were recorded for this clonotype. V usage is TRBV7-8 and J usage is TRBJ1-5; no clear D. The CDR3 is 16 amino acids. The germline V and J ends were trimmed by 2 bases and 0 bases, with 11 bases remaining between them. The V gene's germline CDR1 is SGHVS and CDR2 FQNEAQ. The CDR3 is CASSLLSLYSNQPQHF. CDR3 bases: TGTGCCAGCAGCTTATTATCATTGTATAGCAATCAGCCCCAGCATTTT. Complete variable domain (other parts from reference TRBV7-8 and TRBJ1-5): GAGVSQSPRYKVAKRGQDVALRCDPISGHVSLFWYQQALGQGPEFLTYFQNEAQLDKSGLPSDRFFAERPEGSVSTLKIQRTQQEDSAVYLCASSLLSLYSNQPQHFGDGTRLSIL.

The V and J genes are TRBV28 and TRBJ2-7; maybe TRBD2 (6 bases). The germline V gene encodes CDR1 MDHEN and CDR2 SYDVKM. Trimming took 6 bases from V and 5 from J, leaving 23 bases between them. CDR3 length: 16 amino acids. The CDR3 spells CASSLFMRLVTHEQYF. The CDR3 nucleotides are TGTGCCAGCAGCCTCTTTATGAGACTAGTAACCCACGAGCAGTACTTC.

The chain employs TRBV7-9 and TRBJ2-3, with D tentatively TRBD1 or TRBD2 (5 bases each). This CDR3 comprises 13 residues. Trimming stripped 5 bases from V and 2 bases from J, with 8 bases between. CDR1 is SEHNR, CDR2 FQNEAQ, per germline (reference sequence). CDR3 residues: CASSAGTTDTQYF. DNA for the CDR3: TGTGCCAGCAGCGCCGGGACCACAGATACGCAGTATTTT.

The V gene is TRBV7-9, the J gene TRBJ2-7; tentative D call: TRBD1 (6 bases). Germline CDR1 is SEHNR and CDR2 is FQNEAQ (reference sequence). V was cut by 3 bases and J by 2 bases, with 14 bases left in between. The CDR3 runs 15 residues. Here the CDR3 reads CASSFPQGTTYEQYF. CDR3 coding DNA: TGTGCCAGCAGCTTCCCACAGGGTACTACCTACGAGCAGTACTTC.

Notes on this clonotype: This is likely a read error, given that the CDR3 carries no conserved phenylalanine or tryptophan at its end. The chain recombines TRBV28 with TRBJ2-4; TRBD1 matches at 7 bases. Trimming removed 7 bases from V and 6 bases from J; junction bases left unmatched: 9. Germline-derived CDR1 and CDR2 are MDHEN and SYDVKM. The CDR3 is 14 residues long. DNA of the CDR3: TGTGCCAGCAACCCAAGACAGGGCATAAACATTCAGTACCTC. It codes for CASNPRQGINIQYL.

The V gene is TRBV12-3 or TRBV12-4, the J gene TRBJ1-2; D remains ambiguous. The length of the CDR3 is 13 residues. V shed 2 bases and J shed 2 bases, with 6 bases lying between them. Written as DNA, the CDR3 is TGTGCCAGCAGTTTAAGTCTGAACTATGGCTACACCTTC. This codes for CASSLSLNYGYTF.